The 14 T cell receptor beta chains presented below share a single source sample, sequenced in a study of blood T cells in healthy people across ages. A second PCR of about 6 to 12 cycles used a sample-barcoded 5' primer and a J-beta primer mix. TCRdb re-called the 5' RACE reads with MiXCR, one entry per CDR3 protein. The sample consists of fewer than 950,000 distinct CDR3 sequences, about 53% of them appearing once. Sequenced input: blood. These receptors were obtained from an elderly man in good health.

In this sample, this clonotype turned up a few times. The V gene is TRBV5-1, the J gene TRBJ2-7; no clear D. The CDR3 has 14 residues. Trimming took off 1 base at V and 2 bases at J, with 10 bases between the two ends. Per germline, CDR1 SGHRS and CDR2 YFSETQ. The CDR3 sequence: CASSLIPTTYEQYF. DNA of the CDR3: TGCGCCAGCAGCTTGATCCCTACTACCTACGAGCAGTACTTC.

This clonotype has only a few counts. This chain's CDR3 is CASSFFPGTSELQGSYNEQYF. The CDR3 region has the DNA TGCGCCAGCAGCTTCTTCCCGGGGACTAGCGAGCTACAGGGCTCCTACAATGAGCAGTACTTC. The chain employs TRBV5-1 and TRBJ2-1, with 10 bases that match TRBD2. The closer fit of TRBJ2-7 to the DNA end suggests the J call may be wrong. From germline, CDR1 is SGHRS and CDR2 YFSETQ. The CDR3 extends over 21 amino acids.

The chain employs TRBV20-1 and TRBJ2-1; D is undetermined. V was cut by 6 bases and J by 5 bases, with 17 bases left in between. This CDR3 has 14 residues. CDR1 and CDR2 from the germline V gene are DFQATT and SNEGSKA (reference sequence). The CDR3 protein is CSALTAMSNNEQFF. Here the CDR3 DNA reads TGCAGTGCCCTAACAGCGATGTCGAACAATGAGCAGTTCTTC.

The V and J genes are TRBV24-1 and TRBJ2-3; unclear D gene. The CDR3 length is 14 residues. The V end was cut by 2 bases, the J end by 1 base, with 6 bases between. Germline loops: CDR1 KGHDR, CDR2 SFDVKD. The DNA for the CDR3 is TGTGCCACCAGTGATTCGGACCGCACAGATACGCAGTATTTT. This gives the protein CATSDSDRTDTQYF.

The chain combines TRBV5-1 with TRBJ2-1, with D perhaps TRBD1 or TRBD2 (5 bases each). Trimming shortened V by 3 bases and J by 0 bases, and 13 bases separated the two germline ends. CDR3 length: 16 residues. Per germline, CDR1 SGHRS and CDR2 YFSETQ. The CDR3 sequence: CASSSIPGSSYNEQFF. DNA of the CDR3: TGCGCCAGCAGCTCCATCCCAGGGAGCTCCTACAATGAGCAGTTCTTC.

The CDR3 DNA reads TGCGCCAGCAGGGCCACAGGGGACAGCTACGAGCAGTACTTC. Residues: CASRATGDSYEQYF. The gene calls are TRBV5-1 and TRBJ2-7, with TRBD1 matching 7 bases. From germline, CDR1 is SGHRS and CDR2 YFSETQ. V dropped 5 bases and J dropped 3; count of bases not matched to a gene: 8. The CDR3 is 14 residues long.

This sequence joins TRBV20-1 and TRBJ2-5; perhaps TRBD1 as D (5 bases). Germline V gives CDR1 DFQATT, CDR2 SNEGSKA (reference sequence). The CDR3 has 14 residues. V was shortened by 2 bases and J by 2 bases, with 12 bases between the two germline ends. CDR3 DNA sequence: TGCAGTGCTAGACAGGGATCAGGACAAGAGACCCAGTACTTC. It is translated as CSARQGSGQETQYF.

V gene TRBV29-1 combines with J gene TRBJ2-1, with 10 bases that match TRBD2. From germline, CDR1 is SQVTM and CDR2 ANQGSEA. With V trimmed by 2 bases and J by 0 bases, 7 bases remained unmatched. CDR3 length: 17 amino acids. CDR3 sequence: CSVEWELAGSSYNEQFF. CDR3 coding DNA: TGCAGCGTTGAATGGGAACTAGCGGGATCCTCCTACAATGAGCAGTTCTTC.

The CDR3 here is CASSPSGQGYYNEQFF. The CDR3 DNA reads TGTGCCAGCAGCCCGAGCGGGCAGGGATACTACAATGAGCAGTTCTTC. This chain connects TRBV9 to TRBJ2-1; D perhaps matches TRBD2 (6 bases). The CDR3 extends over 16 amino acids. Trimming stripped 4 bases from V and 3 bases from J, with 17 bases between. Germline CDR1 reads SGDLS; CDR2 reads YYNGEE.

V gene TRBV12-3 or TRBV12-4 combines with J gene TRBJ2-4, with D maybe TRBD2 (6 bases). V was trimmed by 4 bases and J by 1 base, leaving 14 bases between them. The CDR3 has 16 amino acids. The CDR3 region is CASSSGGLAAKNIQYF. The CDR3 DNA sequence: TGTGCCAGCAGTTCCGGGGGTCTGGCTGCCAAAAACATTCAGTACTTC.

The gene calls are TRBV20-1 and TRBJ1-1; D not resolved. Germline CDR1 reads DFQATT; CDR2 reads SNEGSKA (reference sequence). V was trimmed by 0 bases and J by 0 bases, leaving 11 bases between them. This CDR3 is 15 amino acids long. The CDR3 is CSARDLGFLNTEAFF. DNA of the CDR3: TGCAGTGCTAGAGATTTGGGGTTCCTGAACACTGAAGCTTTCTTT.

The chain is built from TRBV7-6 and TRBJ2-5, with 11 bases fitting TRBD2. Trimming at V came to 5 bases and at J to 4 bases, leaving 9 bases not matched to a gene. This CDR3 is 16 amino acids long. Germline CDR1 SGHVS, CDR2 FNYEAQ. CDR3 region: CASSPQLAGVIETQYF. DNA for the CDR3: TGTGCCAGCAGCCCACAACTAGCGGGAGTAATAGAGACCCAGTACTTC. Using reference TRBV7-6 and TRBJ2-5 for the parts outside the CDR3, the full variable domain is GAGVSQSPRYKVTKRGQDVALRCDPISGHVSLYWYRQALGQGPEFLTYFNYEAQQDKSGLPNDRFSAERPEGSISTLTIQRTEQRDSAMYRCASSPQLAGVIETQYFGPGTRLLVL.

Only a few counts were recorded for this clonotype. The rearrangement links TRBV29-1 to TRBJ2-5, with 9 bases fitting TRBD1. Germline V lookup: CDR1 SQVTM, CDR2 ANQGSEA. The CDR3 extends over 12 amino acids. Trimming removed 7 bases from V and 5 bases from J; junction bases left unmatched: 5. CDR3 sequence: CSGGQGSETQYF. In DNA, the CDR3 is TGCAGCGGGGGACAGGGTTCCGAGACCCAGTACTTC. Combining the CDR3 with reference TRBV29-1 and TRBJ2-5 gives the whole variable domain SAVISQKPSRDICQRGTSLTIQCQVDSQVTMMFWYRQQPGQSLTLIATANQGSEATYESGFVIDKFPISRPNLTFSTLTVSNMSPEDSSIYLCSGGQGSETQYFGPGTRLLVL.

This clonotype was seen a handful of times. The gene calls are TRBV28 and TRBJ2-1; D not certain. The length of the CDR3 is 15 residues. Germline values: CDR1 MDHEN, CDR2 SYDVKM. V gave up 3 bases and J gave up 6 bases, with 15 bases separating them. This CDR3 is CASSLVKGRSNEQFF. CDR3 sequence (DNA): TGTGCCAGCAGTTTGGTAAAGGGAAGATCCAATGAGCAGTTCTTC.